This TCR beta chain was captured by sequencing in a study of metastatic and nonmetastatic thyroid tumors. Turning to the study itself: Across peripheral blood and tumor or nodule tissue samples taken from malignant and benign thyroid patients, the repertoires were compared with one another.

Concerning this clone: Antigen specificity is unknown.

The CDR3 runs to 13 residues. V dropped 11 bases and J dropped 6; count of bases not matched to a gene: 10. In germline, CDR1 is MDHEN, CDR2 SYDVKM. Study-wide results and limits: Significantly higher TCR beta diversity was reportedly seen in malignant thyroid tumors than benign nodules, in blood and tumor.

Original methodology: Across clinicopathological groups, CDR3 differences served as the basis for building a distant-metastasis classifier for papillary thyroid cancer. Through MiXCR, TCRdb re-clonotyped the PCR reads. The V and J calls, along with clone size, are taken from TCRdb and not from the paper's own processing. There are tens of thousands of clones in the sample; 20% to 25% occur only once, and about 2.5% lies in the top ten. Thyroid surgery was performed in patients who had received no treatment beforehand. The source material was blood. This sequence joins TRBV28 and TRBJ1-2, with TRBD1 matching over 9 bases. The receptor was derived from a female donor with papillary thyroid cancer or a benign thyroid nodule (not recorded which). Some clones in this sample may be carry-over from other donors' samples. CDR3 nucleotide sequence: TGTGCCGGGTTCGACCGGGACAGGGATGGCTACACCTTC. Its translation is CAGFDRDRDGYTF.